A selection of T cell receptor beta chains follows, all from one sample in a study of cytomegalovirus exposure and HLA in healthy donors. Measured with immunoSEQ multiplex PCR; TCRdb has only the in-frame clones, and not every one. This table has approximately 220,000 clones, 70% to 85% appearing once. The sample taken for sequencing was PBMCs. The origin of the receptors is a girl aged 2 to 10 in good health and CMV-seronegative. CDR3s include the opening cysteine and the closing phenylalanine or tryptophan. Fields, in order: J gene, V gene, CDR3 length, CDR3 protein.

>TRBJ1-2|TRBV23-1|18
CASSQASAWTGGVYGYTF
>TRBJ1-1|TRBV6-1|20
CASSARDRGFLRLSNTEAFF
>TRBJ1-1|TRBV5-4|14
CASSFRDRNTEAFF
>TRBJ2-1|TRBV18|16
CASSPPGTSGYNEQFF
>TRBJ2-1|TRBV5-6|12
CASSQDRGEQFF
>.|TRBV9|14
CASSVAGSDYEQYF
>TRBJ1-2|TRBV6-5|14
CASNPGQSFYGYTF
>TRBJ1-5|TRBV2|17
CASSWQGTSHSNQPQHF
>TRBJ1-2|TRBV6-5|14
CASSQGSWNYGYTF
>TRBJ1-2|TRBV4-2|13
CASSQTENYGYTF
>TRBJ2-3|TRBV29-1|12
CSVEGSLGFPYF
>TRBJ2-7|TRBV6-1|15
CASSELGRNSYEQYF
>TRBJ2-1|TRBV25-1|15
CASSELDRAYNEQFF
>TRBJ1-2|TRBV9|13
CASSVGQDYGYTF
>TRBJ1-5|TRBV19|18
CASSMIGNRGLVLEPQHF
>TRBJ2-3|TRBV7-6|18
CASSLALRQGVGTDTQYF
>TRBJ2-7|TRBV6-5|14
CASSYQGGPYEQYF
>TRBJ1-5|TRBV2|15
CASSEGLESNQPQHF
>TRBJ1-2|TRBV19|13
CASSIGGAVGYTF
>TRBJ2-2|TRBV9|16
CASSEQGIANTGELFF
>TRBJ1-1|TRBV9|15
CASSSRTGESTEAFF
>TRBJ1-2|TRBV27|14
CASSRWGGNYGYTF
>TRBJ2-2|TRBV11-2|15
CASRGSSANTGELFF
>TRBJ2-5|TRBV7-2|16
CASSFPLSGARETQYF
>TRBJ2-2|TRBV5-4|12
CASSFSSGELFF
>TRBJ1-1|TRBV2|15
CASSLLGRGPTEAFF
>TRBJ1-2|TRBV5-1|11
CASSLGQGYTF
>TRBJ2-3|TRBV5-4|15
CASSLKAGSTDTQYF
>TRBJ2-2|TRBV7-9|16
CASSLLQGARTGELFF